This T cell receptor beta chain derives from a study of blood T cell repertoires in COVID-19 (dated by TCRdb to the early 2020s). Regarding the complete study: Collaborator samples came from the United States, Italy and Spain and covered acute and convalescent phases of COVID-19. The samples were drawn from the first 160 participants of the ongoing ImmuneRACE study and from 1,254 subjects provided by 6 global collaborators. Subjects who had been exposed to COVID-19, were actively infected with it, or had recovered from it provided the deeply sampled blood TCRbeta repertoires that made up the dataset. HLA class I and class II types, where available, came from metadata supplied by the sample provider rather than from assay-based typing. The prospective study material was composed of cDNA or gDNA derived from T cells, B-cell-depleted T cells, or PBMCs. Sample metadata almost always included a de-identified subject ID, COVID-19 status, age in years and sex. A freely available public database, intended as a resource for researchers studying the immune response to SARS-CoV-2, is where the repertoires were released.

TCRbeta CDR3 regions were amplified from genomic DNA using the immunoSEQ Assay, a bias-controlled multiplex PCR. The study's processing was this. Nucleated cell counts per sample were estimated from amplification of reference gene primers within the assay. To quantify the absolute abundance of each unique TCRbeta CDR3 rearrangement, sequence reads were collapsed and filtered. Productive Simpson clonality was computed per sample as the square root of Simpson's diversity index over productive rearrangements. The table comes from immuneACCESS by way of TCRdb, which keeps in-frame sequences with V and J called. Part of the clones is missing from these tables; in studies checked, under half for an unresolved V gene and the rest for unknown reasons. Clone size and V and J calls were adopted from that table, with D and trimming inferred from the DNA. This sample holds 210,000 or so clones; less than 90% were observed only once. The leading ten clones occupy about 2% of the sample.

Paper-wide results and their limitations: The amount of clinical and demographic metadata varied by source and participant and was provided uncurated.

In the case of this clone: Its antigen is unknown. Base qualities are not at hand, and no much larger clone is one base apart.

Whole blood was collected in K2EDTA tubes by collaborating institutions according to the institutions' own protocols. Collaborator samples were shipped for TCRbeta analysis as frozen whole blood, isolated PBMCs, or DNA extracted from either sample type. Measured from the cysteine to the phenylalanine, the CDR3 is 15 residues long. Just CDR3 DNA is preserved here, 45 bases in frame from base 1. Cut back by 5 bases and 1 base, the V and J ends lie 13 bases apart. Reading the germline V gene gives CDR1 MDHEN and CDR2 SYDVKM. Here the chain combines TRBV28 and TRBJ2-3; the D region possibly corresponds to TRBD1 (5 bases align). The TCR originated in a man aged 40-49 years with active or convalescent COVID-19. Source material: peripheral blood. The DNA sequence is TGTGCCAGCAGTCCGCCAGGGTCTCGCACAGATACGCAGTATTTT. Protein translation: CASSPPGSRTDTQYF.